Included here is one T cell receptor (beta chain) sequence, with context. TCRdb reprocessed the 5' RACE reads and reports one entry per CDR3 protein, with no DNA. Across some 200,000 distinct CDR3 sequences, the top ten clones capture around 1.5% of the sample. The CDR3 has 16 residues. The germline CDR1 and CDR2 sequences are DFQATT and SNEGSKA (reference sequence). The data were obtained in a study of monozygotic twins with inflammatory bowel disease. J is TRBJ1-6 and V is TRBV20-1; the TRBD1 assignment by TCRdb is unverifiable without DNA. Sequencing input: blood. This TCR came from a human donor with ulcerative colitis or Crohn's disease, or a healthy co-twin of an affected twin (not recorded which). CDR3 sequence: CSARGKGTGDLSPLHF.